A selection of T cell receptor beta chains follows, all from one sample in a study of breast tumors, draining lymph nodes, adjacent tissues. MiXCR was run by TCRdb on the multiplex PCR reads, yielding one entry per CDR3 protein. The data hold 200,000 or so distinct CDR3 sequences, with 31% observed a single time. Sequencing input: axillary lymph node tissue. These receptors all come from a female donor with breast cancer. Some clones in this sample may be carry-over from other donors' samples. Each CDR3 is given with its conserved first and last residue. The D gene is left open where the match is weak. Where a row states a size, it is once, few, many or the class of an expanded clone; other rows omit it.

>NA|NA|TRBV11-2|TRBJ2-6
CASSSLGLCSGANVLTF
TGTGCCAGCAGCTCACTCGGGCTGTGCTCTGGGGCCAACGTCCTGACTTTC
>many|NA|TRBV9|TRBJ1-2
CASRTEANYGYTF
TGTGCCAGCAGGACGGAAGCTAACTATGGCTACACCTTC
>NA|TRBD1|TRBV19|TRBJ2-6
CASSGQGLTF
TGTGCCAGTAGTGGACAGGGACTGACTTTC
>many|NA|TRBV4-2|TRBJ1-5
CASSQENTYQPQHF
TGTGCCAGCAGCCAAGAAAATACCTATCAGCCCCAGCATTTT
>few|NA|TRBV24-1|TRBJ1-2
CASSRGYGYTF
TGTGCCAGCAGTAGGGGCTACGGCTACACCTTC
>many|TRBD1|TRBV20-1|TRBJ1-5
CSASGQGADQPQHF
TGCAGTGCTAGTGGCCAGGGGGCAGATCAGCCCCAGCATTTT
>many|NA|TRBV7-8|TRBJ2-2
CASSSLGPGEFGELFF
TGTGCCAGCAGCTCCCTAGGCCCAGGGGAGTTCGGGGAGCTGTTTTTT
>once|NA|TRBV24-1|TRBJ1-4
CATRADEKLFF
TGTGCCACCAGGGCGGATGAAAAACTGTTTTTT
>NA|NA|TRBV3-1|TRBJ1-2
CASSHLGQESYYGYTF
TGTGCCAGCAGCCACCTCGGGCAGGAAAGCTACTATGGCTACACCTTC
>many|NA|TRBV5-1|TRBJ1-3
CASSVSSGNTIYF
TGCGCCAGCAGCGTCAGCTCTGGAAACACCATATATTTT
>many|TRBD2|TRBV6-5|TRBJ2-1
CASSTLAGAGNEQFF
TGTGCCAGCAGTACCTTAGCGGGAGCGGGCAATGAGCAGTTCTTC
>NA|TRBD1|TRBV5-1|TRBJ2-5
CASSSGGQVQETQYF
TGCGCCAGCAGTTCGGGCGGACAGGTCCAAGAGACCCAGTACTTC
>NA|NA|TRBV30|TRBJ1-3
CAWTRNTLSGNTIYF
TGTGCCTGGACCCGAAACACCCTCTCTGGAAACACCATATATTTT
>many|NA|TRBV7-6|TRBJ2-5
CASSLGTTGARETQYF
TGTGCCAGCAGCTTAGGCACCACGGGGGCTCGGGAGACCCAGTACTTC
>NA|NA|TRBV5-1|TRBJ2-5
CASRRAQETHYF
TGCGCCAGCAGGCGGGCTCAAGAGACCCACTACTTC
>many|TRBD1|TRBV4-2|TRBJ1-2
CASSRGTGGNDGYTF
TGTGCCAGCAGCCGGGGGACAGGAGGGAATGATGGCTACACCTTC
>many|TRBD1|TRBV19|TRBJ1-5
CASTYDRGAPQHF
TGTGCCAGTACCTACGACAGGGGGGCTCCCCAGCATTTT
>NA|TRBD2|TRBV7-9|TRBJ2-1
CASSFGLVSAYNEQFF
TGTGCCAGCAGCTTCGGACTAGTCTCTGCCTACAATGAGCAGTTCTTC
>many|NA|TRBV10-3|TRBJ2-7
CAISDRDHSYEQYF
TGTGCCATCAGTGACAGGGACCACTCCTACGAGCAGTACTTC
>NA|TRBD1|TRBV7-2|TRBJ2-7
CASSLVTGDEQYF
TGTGCCAGCAGCTTAGTCACAGGGGACGAGCAGTACTTC
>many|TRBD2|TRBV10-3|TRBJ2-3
CATTRGTRADTQYF
TGTGCCACCACTAGGGGGACTAGAGCAGATACGCAGTATTTT
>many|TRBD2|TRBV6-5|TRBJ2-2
CASKSGRKNTGELFF
TGTGCCAGCAAAAGCGGGAGGAAGAACACCGGGGAGCTGTTTTTT
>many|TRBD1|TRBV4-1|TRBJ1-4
CASSPGQGTTNEKLFF
TGCGCCAGCAGCCCGGGACAGGGAACAACTAATGAAAAACTGTTTTTT
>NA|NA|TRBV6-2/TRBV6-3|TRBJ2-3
CASSPQFESSTDTQYF
TGTGCCAGCAGTCCCCAATTCGAGAGTTCCACAGATACGCAGTATTTT
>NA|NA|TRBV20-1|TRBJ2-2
CSARQDHPGELFF
TGCAGTGCTCGACAAGACCACCCTGGGGAGCTGTTTTTT
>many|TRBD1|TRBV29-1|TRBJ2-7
CSVDDGTAYEQYF
TGCAGCGTTGATGACGGGACAGCCTACGAGCAGTACTTC
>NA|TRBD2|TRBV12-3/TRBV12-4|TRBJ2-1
CASGLAGDTIDNEQFF
TGTGCCAGCGGACTAGCGGGCGACACAATCGACAATGAGCAGTTCTTC
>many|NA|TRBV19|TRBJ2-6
CASKGGGSGANVLTF
TGTGCCAGTAAAGGGGGGGGCTCTGGGGCCAACGTCCTGACTTTC
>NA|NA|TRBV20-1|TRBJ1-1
CSARDYPRDTEAFF
TGCAGTGCTAGAGATTACCCCAGAGACACTGAAGCTTTCTTT
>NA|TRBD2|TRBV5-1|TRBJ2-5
CASCTGTSETKETQYF
TGCGCCAGCTGTACCGGGACTAGCGAGACAAAAGAGACCCAGTACTTC
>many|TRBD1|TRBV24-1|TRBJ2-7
CASTKTGTGAYEQYF
TGTGCCTCCACCAAGACCGGGACAGGGGCCTACGAGCAGTACTTC
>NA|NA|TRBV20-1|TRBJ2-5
CSASDARTDSNQPQYF
TGCAGTGCTAGCGATGCAAGGACAGATAGCAATCAGCCCCAGTACTTC
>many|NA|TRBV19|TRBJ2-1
CASRAVSYNEQFF
TGTGCCTCCCGAGCGGTATCATACAATGAGCAGTTCTTC
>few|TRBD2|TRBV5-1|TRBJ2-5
CASSLAGGTSGETQYF
TGCGCCAGCAGCTTGGCCGGAGGGACTAGCGGGGAGACCCAGTACTTC
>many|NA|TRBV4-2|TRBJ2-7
CASSQDLAAPSYEQYF
TGTGCCAGCAGCCAAGATTTAGCTGCACCTTCCTACGAGCAGTACTTC
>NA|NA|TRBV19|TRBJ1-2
CASRLSGASYEQYFGTEINYGYTF
NA
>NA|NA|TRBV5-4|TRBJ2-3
CASSFGGGRPSTDTQYF
TGTGCCAGCAGCTTTGGAGGTGGGAGGCCGAGCACAGATACGCAGTATTTT
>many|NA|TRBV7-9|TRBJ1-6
CASSPGDSPLHF
TGTGCCAGCAGCCCCGGTGATTCACCCCTCCACTTT
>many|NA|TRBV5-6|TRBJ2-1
CASSLARRSRVHEQFF
TGTGCCAGCAGCTTGGCCCGGCGGTCTCGGGTCCATGAGCAGTTCTTC
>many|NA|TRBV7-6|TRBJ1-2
CASSFAGRANYGYTF
TGTGCCAGCAGCTTTGCAGGGCGAGCTAACTATGGCTACACCTTC
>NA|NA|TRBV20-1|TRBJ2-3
CSAYSSWEFTDTQYF
TGCAGTGCGTATAGCTCCTGGGAATTCACAGATACGCAGTATTTT
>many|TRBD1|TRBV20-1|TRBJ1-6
CSARGRQGGNYNSPLHF
TGCAGTGCTAGAGGCAGACAGGGAGGGAACTATAATTCACCCCTCCACTTT
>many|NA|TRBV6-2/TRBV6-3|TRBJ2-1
CASSTTTWHEQFF
TGTGCCAGCAGCACTACTACTTGGCATGAGCAGTTCTTC
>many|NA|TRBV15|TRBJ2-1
CATSRDLDGNEQFF
TGTGCCACCAGCAGAGATTTGGACGGGAATGAGCAGTTCTTC
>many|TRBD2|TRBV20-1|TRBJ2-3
CSAGIREVGTDTQYF
TGCAGTGCCGGAATCCGGGAGGTGGGCACAGATACGCAGTATTTT
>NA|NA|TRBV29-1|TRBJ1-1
CSVRRGSSTEAFF
TGCAGCGTCCGCCGGGGGAGTAGCACTGAAGCTTTCTTT
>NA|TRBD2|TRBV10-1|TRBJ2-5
CASPGNREGRETQYF
TGCGCCAGCCCCGGGAACCGGGAGGGCCGGGAGACCCAGTACTTC
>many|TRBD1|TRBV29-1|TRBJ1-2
CSVEGTGKGYTF
TGCAGCGTTGAGGGGACAGGGAAAGGCTACACCTTC
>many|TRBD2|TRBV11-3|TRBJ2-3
CASSPGSGREADTQYF
TGTGCCAGCAGCCCGGGCAGCGGGAGGGAAGCAGATACGCAGTATTTT
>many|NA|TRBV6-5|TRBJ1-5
CASSYRLDQPQHF
TGTGCCAGCAGTTACCGACTCGATCAGCCCCAGCATTTT
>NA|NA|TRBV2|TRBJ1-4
CASRPAEVANEKLFF
TGTGCCAGCAGACCTGCAGAGGTGGCTAATGAAAAACTGTTTTTT
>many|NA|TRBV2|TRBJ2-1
CASSEDRGAGRNEQFF
TGTGCCAGCAGTGAAGATCGGGGGGCAGGAAGAAATGAGCAGTTCTTC
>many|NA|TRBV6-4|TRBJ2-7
CASSDTTGVVLPLNEQYF
TGTGCCAGCAGTGACACCACTGGGGTAGTCCTTCCCTTAAACGAGCAGTACTTC
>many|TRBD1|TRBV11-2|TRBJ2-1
CASSFARGNEQFF
TGTGCCAGCAGCTTTGCCAGGGGGAATGAGCAGTTCTTC
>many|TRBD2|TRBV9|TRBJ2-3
CASSVASGLTDTQYF
TGTGCCAGCAGCGTAGCTAGCGGTCTCACAGATACGCAGTATTTT